This T cell receptor beta chain was profiled in a study of neurological immune-mediated disorders. TCRdb reprocessed the 5' RACE reads via MiXCR and lists one record per CDR3 protein. The table has about 59,000 distinct CDR3 sequences, 10% to 15% seen once. Preparation of the unsorted libraries drew on 2 million PBMCs stored at -80 C. Per germline, CDR1 SNHLY and CDR2 FYNNEI. The CDR3 extends over 14 amino acids. Findings of the study overall: The greatest TCR clonal expansion appeared in HTLV-1-associated myelopathy and the smallest, falling below healthy controls, in multiple sclerosis. The absence of shared CDR3 amino acid sequences among expanded clones across subjects suggests private repertoires in all groups.

At least ten counts were recorded for this clonotype. The antigen is not known. One end of the junction does not line up with germline, which may come from a read error. This TCR derives from a woman aged 55 to 70 with HTLV-1-associated myelopathy (HAM/TSP). The genes are TRBV2 and TRBJ1-4, with 8 bases that match TRBD1. The sequenced sample was PBMCs. CDR3 DNA sequence: TGTGCCAGCGGTGAGACAGGGGCTAATGAAAAACTGTTTTTT. This gives the protein CASGETGANEKLFF.